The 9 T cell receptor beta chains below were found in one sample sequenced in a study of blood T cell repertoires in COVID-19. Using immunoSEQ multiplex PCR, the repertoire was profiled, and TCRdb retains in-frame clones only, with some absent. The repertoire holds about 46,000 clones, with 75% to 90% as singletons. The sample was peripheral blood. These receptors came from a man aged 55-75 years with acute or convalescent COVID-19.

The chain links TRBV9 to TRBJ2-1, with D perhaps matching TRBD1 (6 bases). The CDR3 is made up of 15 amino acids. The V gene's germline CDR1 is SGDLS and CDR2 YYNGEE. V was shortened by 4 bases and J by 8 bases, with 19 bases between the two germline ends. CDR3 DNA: TGTGCCAGCAGCCCCGGGACACCCGTAAGGGATGAGCAGTTCTTC. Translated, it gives CASSPGTPVRDEQFF.

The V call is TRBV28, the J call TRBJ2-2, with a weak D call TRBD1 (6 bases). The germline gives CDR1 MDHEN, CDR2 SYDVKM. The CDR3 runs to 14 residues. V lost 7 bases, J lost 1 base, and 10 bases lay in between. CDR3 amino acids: CASNQQGNTGELFF. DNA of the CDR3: TGTGCCAGCAACCAACAGGGGAACACCGGGGAGCTGTTTTTT.

For the CDR3, the DNA is TGTGCCAGCAGCCCTGGGAGGGCCAGGGTGGGAAATGAGCAGTTCTTC. Translating it yields CASSPGRARVGNEQFF. This rearrangement joins TRBV4-2 to TRBJ2-1; 7 bases fit TRBD2. The J segment lost 7 bases and the V segment lost 4 bases, leaving 13 bases of the junction unmatched. Germline CDR1 is LGHNA and CDR2 is YNFKEQ. The CDR3 is made up of 16 amino acids.

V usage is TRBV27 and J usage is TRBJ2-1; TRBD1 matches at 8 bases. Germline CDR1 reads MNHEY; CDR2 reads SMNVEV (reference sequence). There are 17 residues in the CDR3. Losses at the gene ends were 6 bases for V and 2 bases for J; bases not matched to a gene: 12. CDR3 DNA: TGTGCCAGCAGACCCGGTATGGACAGGGTCCCCTACAATGAGCAGTTCTTC. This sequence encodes CASRPGMDRVPYNEQFF.

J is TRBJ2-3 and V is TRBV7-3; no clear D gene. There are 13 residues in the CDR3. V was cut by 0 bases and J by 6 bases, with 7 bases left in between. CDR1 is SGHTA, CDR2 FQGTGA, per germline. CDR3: CASSLTPRDTQYF. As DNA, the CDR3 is TGTGCCAGCAGCTTAACGCCCCGGGATACGCAGTATTTT.

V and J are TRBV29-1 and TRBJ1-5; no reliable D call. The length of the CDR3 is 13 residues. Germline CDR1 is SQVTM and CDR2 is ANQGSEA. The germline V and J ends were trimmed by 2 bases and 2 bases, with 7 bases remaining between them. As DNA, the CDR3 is TGCAGCGTTGAACTCTCGGGCAATCAGCCCCAGCATTTT. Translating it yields CSVELSGNQPQHF. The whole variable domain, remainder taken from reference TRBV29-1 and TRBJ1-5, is SAVISQKPSRDICQRGTSLTIQCQVDSQVTMMFWYRQQPGQSLTLIATANQGSEATYESGFVIDKFPISRPNLTFSTLTVSNMSPEDSSIYLCSVELSGNQPQHFGDGTRLSIL.

This CDR3 reads CASSLEGARGETQYF. The CDR3 DNA sequence: TGCGCCAGCAGCTTGGAAGGGGCGCGAGGAGAGACCCAGTACTTC. The gene calls are TRBV5-1 and TRBJ2-5; possibly TRBD1 for D (5 bases). Trimming took off 0 bases at V and 4 bases at J, with 13 bases between the two ends. Germline V lookup: CDR1 SGHRS, CDR2 YFSETQ. CDR3 length: 15 amino acids. The whole variable domain, remainder taken from reference TRBV5-1 and TRBJ2-5, is KAGVTQTPRYLIKTRGQQVTLSCSPISGHRSVSWYQQTPGQGLQFLFEYFSETQRNKGNFPGRFSGRQFSNSRSEMNVSTLELGDSALYLCASSLEGARGETQYFGPGTRLLVL.

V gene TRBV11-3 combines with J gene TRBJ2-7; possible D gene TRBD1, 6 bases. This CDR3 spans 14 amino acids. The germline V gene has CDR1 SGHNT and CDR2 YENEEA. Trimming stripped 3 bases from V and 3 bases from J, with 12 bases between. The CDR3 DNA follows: TGTGCCAGCAGCTTCCGCCGCAGGGGCTACGAGCAGTACTTC. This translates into CASSFRRRGYEQYF.

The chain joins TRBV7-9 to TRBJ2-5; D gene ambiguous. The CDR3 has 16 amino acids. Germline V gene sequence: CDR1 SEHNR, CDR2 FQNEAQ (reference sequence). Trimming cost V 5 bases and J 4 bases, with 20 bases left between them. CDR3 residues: CASSPGRSRSAETQYF. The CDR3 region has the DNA TGTGCCAGCAGCCCAGGTCGCTCCCGGTCCGCAGAGACCCAGTACTTC.